This entry lists 24 T cell receptor beta chains sequenced from one sample in a study of control samples from healthy donors and cancer patients. Sequenced by immunoSEQ multiplex PCR; TCRdb stores in-frame clones only, minus some. The data hold about 160,000 clones, with about 94% observed a single time. The sample was PBMCs. The receptors come from a man aged 60-69 years with colorectal cancer.

V and J are TRBV9 and TRBJ1-4; TRBD1 is a possible D gene (6 bases). The V gene lost 0 bases and the J gene lost 5 bases, with 11 bases spanning the gap. The length of the CDR3 is 15 residues. CDR1 SGDLS and CDR2 YYNGEE come from the germline V gene. CDR3 coding DNA: TGTGCCAGCAGCGTAGCGCAGGGGAGGAATGAAAAACTGTTTTTT. This codes for CASSVAQGRNEKLFF. Together with reference TRBV9 and TRBJ1-4, the CDR3 gives the full variable domain: DSGVTQTPKHLITATGQRVTLRCSPRSGDLSVYWYQQSLDQGLQFLIQYYNGEERAKGNILERFSAQQFPDLHSELNLSSLELGDSALYFCASSVAQGRNEKLFFGSGTQLSVL.

The J gene is TRBJ2-3, the V gene TRBV10-3, with no clear D. Germline V gene sequence: CDR1 ENHRY, CDR2 SYGVKD. V was pared by 0 bases and J by 1 base, with 5 bases between. CDR3 length: 14 residues. The CDR3: CAISESLGTDTQYF. In DNA form, the CDR3 reads TGTGCCATCAGTGAGTCTCTGGGCACAGATACGCAGTATTTT.

The gene calls are TRBV29-1 and TRBJ1-1; possible D gene TRBD1, 6 bases. V lost 0 bases and J 3 bases, leaving 11 bases between the germline ends. CDR3 length: 14 amino acids. CDR1 is SQVTM and CDR2 is ANQGSEA in the germline V gene. CDR3 amino acids: CSVEDRAGDTEAFF. CDR3 sequence (DNA): TGCAGCGTTGAAGATCGGGCAGGGGACACTGAAGCTTTCTTT. The full variable domain, rest sourced from reference TRBV29-1 and TRBJ1-1, is SAVISQKPSRDICQRGTSLTIQCQVDSQVTMMFWYRQQPGQSLTLIATANQGSEATYESGFVIDKFPISRPNLTFSTLTVSNMSPEDSSIYLCSVEDRAGDTEAFFGQGTRLTVV.

The chain recombines TRBV5-5 with TRBJ1-3; D is perhaps TRBD1 (6 bases). V was shortened by 9 bases and J by 0 bases, with 13 bases between the two germline ends. Germline-derived CDR1 and CDR2 are SGHKS and YYEKEE (reference sequence). The CDR3 covers 14 residues. The CDR3 loop reads CATRWGASGNTIYF. The CDR3 DNA is TGTGCCACTAGATGGGGGGCCTCTGGAAACACCATATATTTT.

The chain carries TRBV6-1 and TRBJ1-6; the D is unclear. This CDR3 spans 15 amino acids. The germline gives CDR1 MNHNS, CDR2 SASEGT. V gave up 2 bases and J gave up 6 bases, with 11 bases separating them. CDR3 residues: CASSERQAGNSPLHF. The CDR3 DNA follows: TGTGCCAGCAGTGAACGGCAGGCCGGTAATTCACCCCTCCACTTT.

The rearrangement links TRBV6-6 to TRBJ1-2, with D possibly being TRBD1 (5 bases). The V and J ends lost 6 bases and 3 bases respectively, with 17 bases between them. Germline V CDR1 and CDR2: MNHNY, SVGAGI (reference sequence). The CDR3 spans 15 residues. CDR3 DNA sequence: TGTGCCAGCAGCCACGGGACCGTTGAATACTATGGCTACACCTTC. This sequence encodes CASSHGTVEYYGYTF.

The V gene is TRBV11-2, the J gene TRBJ2-2; D possibly corresponds to TRBD1 (5 bases). CDR1 is SGHAT, CDR2 FQNNGV, per germline. This CDR3 comprises 16 residues. V lost 0 bases and J 0 bases, leaving 8 bases between the germline ends. CDR3 DNA: TGTGCCAGCAGCTTAGAGCAGGGATCGAACACCGGGGAGCTGTTTTTT. It translates to CASSLEQGSNTGELFF.

The genes are TRBV19 and TRBJ1-2; D gene uncertain. The CDR3 consists of 15 residues. V was shortened by 6 bases and J by 4 bases, with 18 bases between the two germline ends. Germline-derived CDR1 and CDR2 are LNHDA and SQIVND (reference sequence). CDR3 DNA sequence: TGTGCCAGTAGCGTCGGGCCGCAGACGACCTATGGCTACACCTTC. Amino acid sequence: CASSVGPQTTYGYTF.

V is TRBV30 and J is TRBJ1-5; TRBD1 is a possible D gene (5 bases). The CDR3 has 13 amino acids. CDR1 is GTSNPN, CDR2 SVGIG, per germline (reference sequence). V was pared by 0 bases and J by 4 bases, with 7 bases between. In nucleotides, the CDR3 is TGTGCCTGGAGTGTAAACAGGAATCAGCCCCAGCATTTT. Its translation is CAWSVNRNQPQHF.

The rearrangement links TRBV12-3 or TRBV12-4 to TRBJ1-1, with 8 bases lining up with TRBD1. V shed 6 bases, J shed 11 bases, and the junction held 5 bases outside the gene matches. This CDR3 has 11 residues. CDR3 residues: CASRQRTGAFF. DNA for the CDR3: TGTGCCAGCAGACAACGGACAGGGGCTTTCTTT.

The CDR3 nucleotides are TGTGCCAGCAGCCAAGATAGGGGACGGCGAGGAGACAATGAGCAGTTCTTC. Protein: CASSQDRGRRGDNEQFF. This chain connects TRBV3-1 (or the pseudogene TRBV3-2) to TRBJ2-1; D may correspond to TRBD1 or TRBD2 (5 bases each). Germline-derived CDR1 and CDR2 are LGHDT and YNNKEL (reference sequence). This CDR3 comprises 17 residues. Trimming removed 0 bases from V and 5 bases from J, with 17 bases in between.

V usage is TRBV7-9 and J usage is TRBJ2-4; either TRBD1 or TRBD2 may fit D (5 bases each). Germline lookup yields CDR1 SEHNR and CDR2 FQNEAQ (reference sequence). This CDR3 contains 13 residues. V was pared by 5 bases and J by 2 bases, with 7 bases between. The CDR3 spells CASSGTTKNIQYF. DNA of the CDR3: TGTGCCAGCAGCGGGACGACCAAAAACATTCAGTACTTC.

The gene calls are TRBV7-9 and TRBJ1-3; D is perhaps TRBD1 (5 bases). CDR1 SEHNR and CDR2 FQNEAQ come from the germline V gene (reference sequence). CDR3 length equals 15 residues. Trimming removed 2 bases from V and 4 bases from J, with 12 bases in between. CDR3 protein: CASSLPSRQGNTIYF. The CDR3 nucleotides read TGTGCCAGCAGCTTACCCAGCCGACAGGGAAACACCATATATTTT.

The chain has TRBV7-2 and TRBJ1-6; D unresolved. Per germline, CDR1 SGHTA and CDR2 FQGNSA. This CDR3 spans 15 amino acids. Trimming removed 2 bases from V and 7 bases from J, with 12 bases in between. The CDR3 loop is CASSLQFDRNSPLHF. In DNA, the CDR3 is TGTGCCAGCAGCTTACAATTCGACCGCAATTCACCCCTCCACTTT. The full variable domain, in which reference TRBV7-2 and TRBJ1-6 provide the parts outside the CDR3, is GAGVSQSPSNKVTEKGKDVELRCDPISGHTALYWYRQSLGQGLEFLIYFQGNSAPDKSGLPSDRFSAERTGGSVSTLTIQRTQQEDSAVYLCASSLQFDRNSPLHFGNGTRLTVT.

The CDR3 reads CAINPDGAMNTEAFF. The CDR3 nucleotides are TGTGCCATCAATCCAGACGGAGCCATGAACACTGAAGCTTTCTTT. The rearrangement uses TRBV10-3 and TRBJ1-1; D unclear. The CDR3 is 15 residues long. The germline gives CDR1 ENHRY, CDR2 SYGVKD. V was clipped by 7 bases and J by 0 bases, with 15 bases between them.

The chain carries TRBV4-1 and TRBJ1-2, with D unclear. This CDR3 has 13 amino acids. Germline V gene data show CDR1 as MGHRA and CDR2 as YSYEKL. V was cut by 1 base and J by 4 bases, with 7 bases left in between. CDR3 protein: CASSQGRIYGYTF. CDR3 DNA: TGCGCCAGCAGCCAAGGGAGGATCTATGGCTACACCTTC.

This clone was seen only once. The chain couples TRBV28 to TRBJ2-5, with TRBD2 matching 10 bases. Per the germline V gene, CDR1 is MDHEN and CDR2 is SYDVKM. The V gene end was trimmed by 6 bases and the J gene end by 6 bases; junction bases not matched to a gene: 16. The CDR3 extends over 17 amino acids. CDR3 residues: CASRGNVASGGLKTQYF. Here the CDR3 DNA reads TGTGCCAGCAGGGGGAATGTGGCTAGCGGGGGATTAAAGACCCAGTACTTC. The full variable domain, in which reference TRBV28 and TRBJ2-5 provide the parts outside the CDR3, is DVKVTQSSRYLVKRTGEKVFLECVQDMDHENMFWYRQDPGLGLRLIYFSYDVKMKEKGDIPEGYSVSREKKERFSLILESASTNQTSMYLCASRGNVASGGLKTQYFGPGTRLLVL.

V is TRBV5-8 and J is TRBJ2-7; 12 positions match TRBD2. The CDR3 contains 15 residues. CDR1 SGHTS and CDR2 YDEGEE come from the germline V gene. The V segment lost 3 bases and the J segment 2 bases; nucleotides outside the gene matches: 3. Written as DNA, the CDR3 is TGTGCCAGCAGCTCTAGCGGGGGGGCCCCCTACGAGCAGTACTTC. It is translated as CASSSSGGAPYEQYF.

This clone was seen only once. The V gene is TRBV6-1, the J gene TRBJ2-7; 8 positions match TRBD1. V trimming: 2 bases; J trimming: 6 bases; junction bases outside the gene matches: 3. The CDR3 has 13 amino acids. Germline V CDR1 and CDR2: MNHNS, SASEGT. The CDR3 nucleotides are TGTGCCAGCAGTGAACAAGGGACAGGCGAGCAGTACTTC. It is translated as CASSEQGTGEQYF.

The genes are TRBV7-9 and TRBJ2-5, with D perhaps TRBD2 (6 bases). The germline V gene has CDR1 SEHNR and CDR2 FQNEAQ (reference sequence). This CDR3 contains 13 residues. Between the trimmed V and J ends, which lost 3 bases and 5 bases, there was a span of 10 bases. This CDR3 reads CASSFTGDETQYF. The CDR3 region has the DNA TGTGCCAGCAGCTTTACGGGGGATGAGACCCAGTACTTC. The entire variable domain, with the rest obtained from reference TRBV7-9 and TRBJ2-5, is as follows: DTGVSQNPRHKITKRGQNVTFRCDPISEHNRLYWYRQTLGQGPEFLTYFQNEAQLEKSRLLSDRFSAERPKGSFSTLEIQRTEQGDSAMYLCASSFTGDETQYFGPGTRLLVL.

The chain couples TRBV4-1 to TRBJ2-1; unclear D gene. Trimming shortened V by 1 base and J by 7 bases, and 8 bases separated the two germline ends. The CDR3 is made up of 13 amino acids. CDR1 is MGHRA, CDR2 YSYEKL, per germline. The CDR3 region is CASSQAPRNEQFF. The CDR3 bases are TGCGCCAGCAGCCAAGCCCCCAGGAATGAGCAGTTCTTC.

This chain connects TRBV6-5 to TRBJ1-2; D gene uncertain. The CDR3 extends over 14 amino acids. The V gene lost 8 bases and the J gene lost 3 bases, with 16 bases spanning the gap. In germline, CDR1 is MNHEY, CDR2 SVGAGI. The CDR3 nucleotides are TGTGCCAGCGTGATAAAGGTCTCTCACTATGGCTACACCTTC. This codes for CASVIKVSHYGYTF.

The chain has TRBV24-1 and TRBJ2-1, with 8 bases lining up with TRBD1. With V trimmed by 3 bases and J by 7 bases, 10 bases remained unmatched. The germline V gene has CDR1 KGHDR and CDR2 SFDVKD. This CDR3 is 16 amino acids long. In DNA form, the CDR3 reads TGTGCCACCAGTGATGAGGGCCAGGGGGCTGGGAATGAGCAGTTCTTC. It is translated as CATSDEGQGAGNEQFF.

This rearrangement joins TRBV3-1 (or the pseudogene TRBV3-2) to TRBJ2-7; possibly TRBD2 for D (6 bases). Trimming took 4 bases from V and 9 from J, leaving 22 bases between them. In germline, CDR1 is LGHDT, CDR2 YNNKEL (reference sequence). CDR3 size: 15 residues. CDR3 nucleotides: TGTGCCAGCAGCCCCCGGGGAACTAGCACTCCGAGGCAGTACTTC. It codes for CASSPRGTSTPRQYF.